The present TCR beta chain was sequenced within a study of T cell changes during pregnancy in multiple sclerosis. Profiling relied on immunoSEQ multiplex PCR, and the TCRdb table lists in-frame clones only, not all of them. The repertoire holds just under 80,000 clones, about 93% seen once, with 1% in the top ten. The source is a female donor with multiple sclerosis, enrolled in a pregnancy study. Sample: peripheral blood, taken in the first trimester of pregnancy.

CDR3 in DNA: TGTGCCAGCAGCGTAGCTACGGGGAGTGGGTACGAGCAGTACTTC. Protein product: CASSVATGSGYEQYF. V usage is TRBV9 and J usage is TRBJ2-7, with a possible D match to TRBD2 (5 bases). Trimming took off 0 bases at V and 4 bases at J, with 14 bases between the two ends. The CDR3 contains 15 residues. Germline CDR1 and CDR2: SGDLS and YYNGEE.